This TCR beta chain was obtained from a study of cytomegalovirus exposure and HLA in healthy donors. Study results and limitations: Presence/absence analyses assumed roughly uniform sequencing depth across donors. In a later analysis, parvovirus B19, influenza, CMV and Epstein-Barr virus appeared linked to several top co-occurrence clusters. In an earlier analysis, most TCR beta V segments were productive about 87% or about 30% of the time.

This clone has just a few counts. The antigen remains undetermined. Primers for the PCR totalled 60 Vbeta and 13 Jbeta. The repertoire was sequenced with immunoSEQ multiplex PCR; TCRdb's copy has only in-frame clones and lacks some. Here the sample spans around 180,000 clones, over 75% being singletons. Sequenced sample: PBMCs. The sequence was obtained from a man in his late teens or twenties in good health and CMV-seronegative.

The CDR3, as DNA: TGTGCCAGCAGCTTGGGAGCTAGCGGGCATGAGGAGCAGTACTTC. Its translation is CASSLGASGHEEQYF. V gene TRBV5-4 combines with J gene TRBJ2-7, with TRBD2 matching 8 bases. The CDR3 is made up of 15 amino acids. V gave up 0 bases and J gave up 7 bases; unmatched junction bases: 9. Germline V lookup: CDR1 SGHNT, CDR2 YYREEE (reference sequence).